This T cell receptor beta chain is from a study of T cell responses to AZD1222 COVID-19 vaccine. Study-wide background: Second-dose schedules of about 4 or about 12 weeks were combined.

The repertoire was sequenced with immunoSEQ multiplex PCR; TCRdb's copy has only in-frame clones and lacks some. The sample carries about 120,000 clones, around 89% recorded once. As for this clone: The antigen remains undetermined.

Points from the study as a whole: Donors skewed white British and female; clonal diversity was possibly underestimated. Spike-specific TCR breadth and depth both grew after two AZD1222 doses.

The specimen comprised peripheral blood, sampled on day 0 of AZD1222 vaccination. The sequence was collected from an adult in good health.

DNA for the CDR3: TGTGCCAGTAGGATACAGGGCAATCAGCCCCAGCATTTT. It codes for CASRIQGNQPQHF. The gene calls are TRBV19 and TRBJ1-5, with D maybe TRBD1 (5 bases). The CDR3 loop spans 13 amino acids. Trimming took 6 bases from V and 2 from J, leaving 8 bases between them. Germline lookup yields CDR1 LNHDA and CDR2 SQIVND (reference sequence).